A single sample is the source of the 18 T cell receptor beta chains below, sequenced in a study of T cells after somatic rescue of genetic block. The table came from immunoSEQ multiplex PCR; TCRdb's copy has only in-frame clones and leaves some out. The table has 13,000 to 15,000 clones, less than 85% seen once. The sequenced sample consisted of peripheral blood mononuclear cells (PBMCs). These receptors were taken from a man aged 18 to 29.

The V and J genes are TRBV18 and TRBJ2-7; TRBD1 might be the D (6 bases). The CDR3 has 15 residues. Germline V gene lookup returns CDR1 KGHSH and CDR2 LQKENI. Trimming pared 0 bases from V and 1 base from J, leaving 10 bases between. CDR3 sequence (DNA): TGTGCCAGCTCACCACCGACAGGACCGTCCTACGAGCAGTACTTC. Protein: CASSPPTGPSYEQYF.

This chain joins TRBV7-3 and TRBJ2-1; possibly TRBD1 for D (7 bases). V lost 2 bases, J lost 0 bases, and 8 bases lay in between. The CDR3 totals 15 residues. The germline gives CDR1 SGHTA, CDR2 FQGTGA. CDR3 in DNA: TGTGCCAGCAGCTTACAGGGGGGCTCCTACAATGAGCAGTTCTTC. Translation: CASSLQGGSYNEQFF.

The J gene is TRBJ1-3, the V gene TRBV5-6; maybe TRBD1 (6 bases). Germline V lookup: CDR1 SGHDT, CDR2 YYEEEE. This CDR3 contains 14 residues. V lost 1 base and J 3 bases, leaving 8 bases between the germline ends. The CDR3 reads CASSLRGHGNTIYF. The CDR3 DNA sequence: TGTGCCAGCAGCTTGCGGGGGCATGGAAACACCATATATTTT.

This chain uses TRBV18 with TRBJ2-1; D is perhaps TRBD2 (6 bases). The CDR3 sequence is 17 residues long. Germline V gene sequence: CDR1 KGHSH, CDR2 LQKENI. The V end lost 3 bases, the J end lost 0 bases, and 15 bases lay between the germline ends. The CDR3 DNA is TGTGCCAGCTCACCTGGGGGGACTTCGAGCTCCTACAATGAGCAGTTCTTC. Protein sequence: CASSPGGTSSSYNEQFF. Filled out from reference TRBV18 and TRBJ2-1, the complete variable domain reads NAGVMQNPRHLVRRRGQEARLRCSPMKGHSHVYWYRQLPEEGLKFMVYLQKENIIDESGMPKERFSAEFPKEGPSILRIQQVVRGDSAAYFCASSPGGTSSSYNEQFFGPGTRLTVL.

V is TRBV19 and J is TRBJ1-5; possibly TRBD1 for D (6 bases). Germline CDR1 and CDR2: LNHDA and SQIVND (reference sequence). This CDR3 is built from 14 residues. The V end lost 1 base, the J end lost 7 bases, and 11 bases lay between the germline ends. The CDR3 here is CASSIGRGSQPQHF. CDR3 nucleotides: TGTGCCAGTAGTATAGGCAGGGGAAGCCAGCCCCAGCATTTT.

This chain connects TRBV10-2 to TRBJ2-7; 7 nucleotides agree with TRBD1. Germline CDR1 reads WSHSY; CDR2 reads SAAADI. The CDR3 is 13 residues long. V lost 6 bases to trimming and J lost 0 bases; unmatched junction nucleotides: 2. CDR3: CASRHRGSYEQYF. CDR3 nucleotides: TGCGCCAGCAGACACAGGGGCTCCTACGAGCAGTACTTC.

The chain is built from TRBV7-2 and TRBJ2-3; perhaps TRBD1 as D (7 bases). Germline lookup yields CDR1 SGHTA and CDR2 FQGNSA. The CDR3 length is 15 residues. Trimming removed 1 base at V and 3 bases at J, with 11 bases between. The CDR3, as DNA: TGTGCCAGCAGCTTAGTACAGGGGAGGACAGATACGCAGTATTTT. Its protein is CASSLVQGRTDTQYF.

DNA for the CDR3: TGTGCCATCAGTGAGTCAACGTCATTCGACGAGCAGTACTTC. Protein: CAISESTSFDEQYF. The chain is built from TRBV10-3 and TRBJ2-7; D is uncertain. This CDR3 spans 14 amino acids. The ends were cut back, 0 bases at V and 5 bases at J, with 11 bases in the middle. CDR1 and CDR2 (germline): ENHRY, SYGVKD.

This clone was counted between two and nine times. The V call is TRBV9, the J call TRBJ2-7, with D perhaps matching TRBD2 (6 bases). The V end lost 0 bases, the J end lost 7 bases, and 17 bases lay between the germline ends. Looked up from germline, CDR1 is SGDLS and CDR2 is YYNGEE. This CDR3 is built from 15 residues. DNA for the CDR3: TGTGCCAGCAGCGTAGAGGAGGGCCTAAGGAGTGAGCAGTACTTC. This encodes CASSVEEGLRSEQYF.

This chain uses TRBV14 with TRBJ2-7, with 10 nucleotides matching TRBD2. The V gene end was trimmed by 4 bases and the J gene end by 5 bases; junction bases not matched to a gene: 8. The CDR3 extends over 15 amino acids. CDR1 and CDR2 from the germline V gene are SGHDN and FVKESK. The CDR3: CASSLSLAGANEQYF. The CDR3 DNA sequence: TGTGCCAGCAGCCTTAGCCTAGCGGGAGCAAACGAGCAGTACTTC.

V and J are TRBV10-1 and TRBJ2-7; D unclear. This CDR3 is 15 amino acids long. Trimming cost V 6 bases and J 4 bases, with 19 bases left between them. The germline V gene encodes CDR1 WNHNN and CDR2 SYGVQD (reference sequence). The CDR3 coding sequence is TGCGCCAGCAGCAGAGGATCGACGGGCAGGTACGAGCAGTACTTC. This sequence encodes CASSRGSTGRYEQYF.

The chain has TRBV28 and TRBJ2-1; D may be TRBD2 (6 bases). Trimming stripped 2 bases from V and 3 bases from J, with 17 bases between. CDR3 size: 17 residues. CDR1 is MDHEN, CDR2 SYDVKM, per germline. The DNA for the CDR3 is TGTGCCAGCAGTTTAAAGCTCCCGGACTACTACTACAATGAGCAGTTCTTC. This encodes CASSLKLPDYYYNEQFF.

This clone was observed a handful of times. V usage is TRBV7-9 and J usage is TRBJ2-7; 8 nucleotides line up with TRBD1. Germline CDR1 SEHNR, CDR2 FQNEAQ (reference sequence). Trimming cost V 7 bases and J 7 bases; bases outside gene matches: 9. The CDR3 covers 13 residues. CDR3 sequence (DNA): TGTGCCAGCACCTTCTATGGACAGGGTGAGCAGTACTTC. It codes for CASTFYGQGEQYF. The variable domain in full, completed from reference TRBV7-9 and TRBJ2-7, reads DTGVSQNPRHKITKRGQNVTFRCDPISEHNRLYWYRQTLGQGPEFLTYFQNEAQLEKSRLLSDRFSAERPKGSFSTLEIQRTEQGDSAMYLCASTFYGQGEQYFGPGTRLTVT.

This chain joins TRBV18 and TRBJ2-7, with D uncertain. Trimming removed 6 bases from V and 9 bases from J, with 15 bases in between. The CDR3 totals 12 residues. In germline, CDR1 is KGHSH, CDR2 LQKENI. The CDR3 is CASSFDSWGQYF. The CDR3 DNA reads as TGTGCCAGCTCTTTCGACTCCTGGGGGCAGTACTTC.

The chain carries TRBV28 and TRBJ1-4; D uncertain. Trimming cost V 6 bases and J 10 bases, with 18 bases left between them. The CDR3 loop spans 14 amino acids. Germline CDR1 is MDHEN and CDR2 is SYDVKM. In nucleotides, the CDR3 is TGTGCCAGCAGCTCTGAAGGCACCCCGCGAAAACTGTTTTTT. Its protein is CASSSEGTPRKLFF.

The chain couples TRBV6-6 to TRBJ1-2, with D perhaps TRBD1 (5 bases). The length of the CDR3 is 16 residues. Per germline, CDR1 MNHNY and CDR2 SVGAGI (reference sequence). Trimming took 0 bases from V and 4 from J, leaving 15 bases between them. The CDR3 protein is CASSYSAGSVSYGYTF. In nucleotides, the CDR3 is TGTGCCAGCAGTTACTCGGCAGGGTCGGTTTCCTATGGCTACACCTTC.

The chain links TRBV5-1 to TRBJ2-2; tentatively, D is TRBD2 (6 bases). V was clipped by 0 bases and J by 0 bases, with 12 bases between them. Germline CDR1 is SGHRS and CDR2 is YFSETQ. The length of the CDR3 is 17 residues. The CDR3 nucleotides are TGCGCCAGCAGCTTGGCCTTAAGACTAGCGAACACCGGGGAGCTGTTTTTT. Translation gives CASSLALRLANTGELFF.

The chain has TRBV11-2 and TRBJ1-1; maybe TRBD1 (6 bases). The CDR3 length is 14 residues. V lost 2 bases and J lost 4, with 11 bases in between. Germline CDR1 is SGHAT and CDR2 is FQNNGV. CDR3 nucleotides: TGTGCCAGCAGCTTACAGGGGCTGAGCACTGAAGCTTTCTTT. Amino acids: CASSLQGLSTEAFF.